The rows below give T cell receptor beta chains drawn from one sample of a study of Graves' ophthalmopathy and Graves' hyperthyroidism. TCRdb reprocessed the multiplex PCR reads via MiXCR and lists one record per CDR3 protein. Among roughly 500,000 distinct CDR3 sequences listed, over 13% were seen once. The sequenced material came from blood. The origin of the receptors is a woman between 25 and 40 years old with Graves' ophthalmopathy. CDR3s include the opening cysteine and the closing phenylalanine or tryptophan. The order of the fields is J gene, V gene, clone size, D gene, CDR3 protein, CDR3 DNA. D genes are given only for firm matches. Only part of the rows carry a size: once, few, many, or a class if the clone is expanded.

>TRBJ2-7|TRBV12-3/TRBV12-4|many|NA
CASSHGNSYEQYF
TGTGCCAGCAGCCACGGGAACTCCTACGAGCAGTACTTC
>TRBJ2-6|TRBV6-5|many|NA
CASSYSKAGANVLTF
TGTGCCAGCAGTTACTCGAAGGCTGGGGCCAACGTCCTGACTTTC
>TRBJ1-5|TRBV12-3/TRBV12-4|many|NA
CASSPSGGPYSNQPQHF
TGTGCCAGCAGCCCTTCGGGGGGGCCCTATAGCAATCAGCCCCAGCATTTT
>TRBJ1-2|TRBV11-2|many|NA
CASSLGPDSSFHF
TGTGCCAGCAGCTTAGGACCCGACAGTTCCTTCCACTTC
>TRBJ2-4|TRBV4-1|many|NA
CASSQDLGGRIGKNIQYF
TGCGCCAGCAGCCAAGATCTAGGGGGGCGGATAGGCAAAAACATTCAGTACTTC
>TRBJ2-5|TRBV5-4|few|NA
CASSSGLGRTLGGQETQYF
TGTGCCAGCAGCTCAGGCCTAGGTCGGACTCTCGGAGGTCAAGAGACCCAGTACTTC
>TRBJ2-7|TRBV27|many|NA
CASSLDQRAYEQYF
TGTGCCAGCAGTTTAGACCAAAGGGCCTACGAGCAGTACTTC
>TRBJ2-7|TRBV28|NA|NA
CASMAGWPSSTYEQYF
TGTGCCAGCATGGCCGGATGGCCTTCTTCTACCTACGAGCAGTACTTC
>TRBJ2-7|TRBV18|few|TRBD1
CASSPPGTGLYEQYF
TGTGCCAGCTCACCGCCCGGGACAGGGCTATACGAGCAGTACTTC
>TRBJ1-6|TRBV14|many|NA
CASSQDLRAAPYNSPLHF
TGTGCCAGCAGCCAAGATCTAAGGGCAGCTCCCTATAATTCACCCCTCCACTTT
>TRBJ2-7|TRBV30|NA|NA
CAWNRLAIDYEQYF
TGTGCCTGGAATCGTCTAGCGATTGACTACGAGCAGTACTTC
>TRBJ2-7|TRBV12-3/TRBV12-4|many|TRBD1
CASSRGQGREQYF
TGTGCCAGCAGCCGGGGACAGGGGAGAGAGCAGTACTTC
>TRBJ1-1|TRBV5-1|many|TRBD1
CASSKGQGDSAFF
TGCGCCAGCAGCAAAGGGCAGGGGGACTCAGCTTTCTTT
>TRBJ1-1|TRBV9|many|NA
CASSPSMGTEAFF
TGTGCCAGCAGCCCCTCCATGGGCACTGAAGCTTTCTTT
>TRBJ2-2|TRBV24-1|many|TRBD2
CATSDFSGRGKNTGELFF
TGTGCCACCAGTGACTTTAGCGGGAGGGGAAAGAACACCGGGGAGCTGTTTTTT
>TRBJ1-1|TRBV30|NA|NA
CAWSQGRTGISAEAFF
TGTGCCTGGAGTCAAGGGAGGACGGGGATTTCCGCTGAAGCTTTCTTT
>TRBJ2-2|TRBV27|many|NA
CASSHTGTGELFF
TGTGCCAGCAGCCATACTGGGACCGGGGAGCTGTTTTTT
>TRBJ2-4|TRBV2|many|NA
CASSEVSLGAKNIQYF
TGTGCCAGCAGTGAAGTCAGCTTGGGAGCCAAAAACATTCAGTACTTC
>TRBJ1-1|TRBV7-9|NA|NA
CASLGFRTNTEAFF
TGTGCCAGCTTAGGGTTCAGGACGAACACTGAAGCTTTCTTT
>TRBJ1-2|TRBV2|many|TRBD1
CAGGQGVHGYTF
TGTGCCGGAGGACAGGGGGTTCATGGCTACACCTTC